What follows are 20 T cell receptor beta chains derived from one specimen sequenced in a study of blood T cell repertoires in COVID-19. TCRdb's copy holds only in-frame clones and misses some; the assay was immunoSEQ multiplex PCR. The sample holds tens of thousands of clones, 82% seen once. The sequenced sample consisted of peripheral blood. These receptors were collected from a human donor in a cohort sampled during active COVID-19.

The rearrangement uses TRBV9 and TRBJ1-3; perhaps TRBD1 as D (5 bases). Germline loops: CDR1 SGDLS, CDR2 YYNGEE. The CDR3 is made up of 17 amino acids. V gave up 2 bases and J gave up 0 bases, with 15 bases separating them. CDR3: CASSVAGLQSSGNTIYF. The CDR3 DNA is TGTGCCAGCAGCGTCGCGGGACTTCAGAGCTCTGGAAACACCATATATTTT.

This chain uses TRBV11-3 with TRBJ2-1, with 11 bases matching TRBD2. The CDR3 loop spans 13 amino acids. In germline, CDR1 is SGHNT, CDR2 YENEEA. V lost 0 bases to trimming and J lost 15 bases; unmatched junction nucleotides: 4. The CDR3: CASSLELAGVPFF. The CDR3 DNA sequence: TGTGCCAGCAGCTTAGAACTAGCGGGGGTCCCGTTCTTC.

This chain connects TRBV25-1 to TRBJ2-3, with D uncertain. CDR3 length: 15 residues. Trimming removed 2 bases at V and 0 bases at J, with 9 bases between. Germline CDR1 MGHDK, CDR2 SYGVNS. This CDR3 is CASSEDWSSTDTQYF. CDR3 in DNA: TGTGCCAGCAGTGAAGACTGGTCTAGCACAGATACGCAGTATTTT. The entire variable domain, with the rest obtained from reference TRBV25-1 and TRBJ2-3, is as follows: EADIYQTPRYLVIGTGKKITLECSQTMGHDKMYWYQQDPGMELHLIHYSYGVNSTEKGDLSSESTVSRIRTEHFPLTLESARPSHTSQYLCASSEDWSSTDTQYFGPGTRLTVL.

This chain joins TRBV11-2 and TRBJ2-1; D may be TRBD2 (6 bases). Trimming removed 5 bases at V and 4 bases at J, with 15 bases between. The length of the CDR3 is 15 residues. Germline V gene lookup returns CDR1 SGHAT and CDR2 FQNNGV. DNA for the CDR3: TGTGCCAGCAGCCGAGGGCGGGACGGTTACAATGAGCAGTTCTTC. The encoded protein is CASSRGRDGYNEQFF.

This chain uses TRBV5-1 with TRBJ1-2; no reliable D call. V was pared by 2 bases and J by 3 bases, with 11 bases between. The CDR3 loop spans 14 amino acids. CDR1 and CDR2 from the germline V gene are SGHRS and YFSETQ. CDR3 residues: CASSLGQVDYGYTF. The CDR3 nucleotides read TGCGCCAGCAGCTTAGGCCAGGTCGACTATGGCTACACCTTC.

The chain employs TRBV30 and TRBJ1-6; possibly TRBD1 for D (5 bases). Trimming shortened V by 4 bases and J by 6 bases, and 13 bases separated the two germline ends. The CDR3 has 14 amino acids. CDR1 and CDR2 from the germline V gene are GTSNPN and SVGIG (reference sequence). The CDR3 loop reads CAWMRTGGNSPLHF. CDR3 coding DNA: TGTGCCTGGATGAGGACGGGGGGTAATTCACCCCTCCACTTT.

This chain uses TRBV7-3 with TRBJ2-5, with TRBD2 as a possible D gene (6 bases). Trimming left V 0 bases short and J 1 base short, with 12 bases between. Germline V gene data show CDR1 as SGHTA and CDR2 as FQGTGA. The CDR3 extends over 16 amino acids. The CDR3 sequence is CASSLTGRRAQETQYF. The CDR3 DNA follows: TGTGCCAGCAGCTTAACGGGTCGGAGGGCCCAAGAGACCCAGTACTTC.

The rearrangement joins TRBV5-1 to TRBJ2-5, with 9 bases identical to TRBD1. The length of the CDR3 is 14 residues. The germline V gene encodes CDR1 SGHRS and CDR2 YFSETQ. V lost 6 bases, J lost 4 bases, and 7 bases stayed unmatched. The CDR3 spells CASNYRGRGETQYF. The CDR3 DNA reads TGCGCCAGCAACTACAGGGGGCGAGGAGAGACCCAGTACTTC.

CDR3 loop: CATSRGEGQGPDTQYF. The CDR3 DNA sequence: TGTGCCACCAGCAGAGGGGAGGGGCAGGGTCCAGATACGCAGTATTTT. The J gene is TRBJ2-3, the V gene TRBV15, with 7 bases identical to TRBD2. The CDR3 length is 16 residues. Germline-derived CDR1 and CDR2 are LNHNV and YYDKDF (reference sequence). Germline trimming cut 1 base from V and 4 bases from J; bases unmatched to any gene: 8.

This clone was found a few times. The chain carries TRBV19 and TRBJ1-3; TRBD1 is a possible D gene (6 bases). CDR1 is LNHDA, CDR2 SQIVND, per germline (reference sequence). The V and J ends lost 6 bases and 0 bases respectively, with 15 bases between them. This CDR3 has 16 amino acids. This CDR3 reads CASSADSLFSGNTIYF. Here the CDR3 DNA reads TGTGCCAGTAGCGCGGACAGCCTCTTCTCTGGAAACACCATATATTTT. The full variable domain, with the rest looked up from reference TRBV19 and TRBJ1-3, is DGGITQSPKYLFRKEGQNVTLSCEQNLNHDAMYWYRQDPGQGLRLIYYSQIVNDFQKGDIAEGYSVSREKKESFPLTVTSAQKNPTAFYLCASSADSLFSGNTIYFGEGSWLTVV.

CDR3 nucleotides: TGTGCCAGCAGTGAAGACCGGGATTCGGAGACCCAGTACTTC. Amino acid sequence: CASSEDRDSETQYF. The rearrangement joins TRBV2 to TRBJ2-5; D perhaps matches TRBD2 (5 bases). CDR1 is SNHLY, CDR2 FYNNEI, per germline. The CDR3 runs 14 residues. Trimming took 1 base from V and 5 from J, leaving 11 bases between them.

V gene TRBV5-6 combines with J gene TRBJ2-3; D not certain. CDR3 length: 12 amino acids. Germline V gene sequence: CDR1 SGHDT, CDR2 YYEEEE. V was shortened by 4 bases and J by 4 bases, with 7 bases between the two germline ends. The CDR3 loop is CASSPGSDTQYF. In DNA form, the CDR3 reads TGTGCCAGCAGCCCAGGCTCAGATACGCAGTATTTT.

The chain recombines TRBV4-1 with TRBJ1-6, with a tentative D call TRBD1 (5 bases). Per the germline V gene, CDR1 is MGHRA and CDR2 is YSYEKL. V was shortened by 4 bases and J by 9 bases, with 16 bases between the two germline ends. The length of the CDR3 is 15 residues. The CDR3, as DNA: TGCGCCAGCAGCCCCCACTCAGCGCAGGGTTCACCCCTCCACTTT. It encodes CASSPHSAQGSPLHF.

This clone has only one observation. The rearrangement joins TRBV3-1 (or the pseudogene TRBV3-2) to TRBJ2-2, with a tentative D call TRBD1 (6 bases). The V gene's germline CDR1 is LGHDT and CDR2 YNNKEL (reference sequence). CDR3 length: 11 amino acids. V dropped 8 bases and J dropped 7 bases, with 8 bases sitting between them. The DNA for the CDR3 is TGTGCCAGCCGGGACAACGGGGAGCTGTTTTTT. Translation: CASRDNGELFF.

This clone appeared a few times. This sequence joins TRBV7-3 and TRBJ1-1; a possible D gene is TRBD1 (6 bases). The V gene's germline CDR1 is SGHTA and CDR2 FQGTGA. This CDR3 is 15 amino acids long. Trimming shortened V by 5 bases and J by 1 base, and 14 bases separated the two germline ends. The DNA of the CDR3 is TGTGCCAGCAGCCCAAGGGGACAAACGAACACTGAAGCTTTCTTT. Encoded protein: CASSPRGQTNTEAFF. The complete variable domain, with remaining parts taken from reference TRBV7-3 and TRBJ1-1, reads GAGVSQTPSNKVTEKGKYVELRCDPISGHTALYWYRQSLGQGPEFLIYFQGTGAADDSGLPNDRFFAVRPEGSVSTLKIQRTERGDSAVYLCASSPRGQTNTEAFFGQGTRLTVV.

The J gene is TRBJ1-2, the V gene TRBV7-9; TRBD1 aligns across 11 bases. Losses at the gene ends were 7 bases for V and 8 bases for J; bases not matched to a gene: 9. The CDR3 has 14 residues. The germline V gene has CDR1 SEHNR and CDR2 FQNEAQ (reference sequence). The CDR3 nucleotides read TGTGCCAGCACCGCCGGGGACAGGGGGACGGGCTACACCTTC. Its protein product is CASTAGDRGTGYTF.

In DNA, the CDR3 is TGTGCCAGCAGCTTGGGCCTCAGGCCATCCTCCTACAATGAGCAGTTCTTC. Its protein product is CASSLGLRPSSYNEQFF. V usage is TRBV5-4 and J usage is TRBJ2-1; D gene unclear. The CDR3 totals 17 residues. CDR1 and CDR2 (germline): SGHNT, YYREEE (reference sequence). Trimming took off 0 bases at V and 0 bases at J, with 13 bases between the two ends.

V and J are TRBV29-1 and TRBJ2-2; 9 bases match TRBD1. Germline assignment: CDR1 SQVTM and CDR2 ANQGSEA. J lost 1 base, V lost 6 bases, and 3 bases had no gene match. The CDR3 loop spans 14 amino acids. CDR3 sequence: CSVQGQGNTGELFF. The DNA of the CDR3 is TGCAGCGTCCAGGGACAGGGGAACACCGGGGAGCTGTTTTTT.

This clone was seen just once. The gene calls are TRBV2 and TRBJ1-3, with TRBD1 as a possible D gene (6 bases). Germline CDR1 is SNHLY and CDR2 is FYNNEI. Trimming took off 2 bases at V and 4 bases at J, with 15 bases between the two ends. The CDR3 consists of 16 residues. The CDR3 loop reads CASSELAQGIGNTIYF. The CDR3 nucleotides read TGTGCCAGCAGTGAATTGGCACAGGGAATCGGAAACACCATATATTTT.

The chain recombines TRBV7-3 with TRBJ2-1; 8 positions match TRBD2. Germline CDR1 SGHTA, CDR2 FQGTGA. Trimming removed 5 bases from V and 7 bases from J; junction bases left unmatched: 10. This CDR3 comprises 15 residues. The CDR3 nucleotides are TGTGCCAGCAGCATCCTCGCGGGGGGAAGGAATGAGCAGTTCTTC. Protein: CASSILAGGRNEQFF.